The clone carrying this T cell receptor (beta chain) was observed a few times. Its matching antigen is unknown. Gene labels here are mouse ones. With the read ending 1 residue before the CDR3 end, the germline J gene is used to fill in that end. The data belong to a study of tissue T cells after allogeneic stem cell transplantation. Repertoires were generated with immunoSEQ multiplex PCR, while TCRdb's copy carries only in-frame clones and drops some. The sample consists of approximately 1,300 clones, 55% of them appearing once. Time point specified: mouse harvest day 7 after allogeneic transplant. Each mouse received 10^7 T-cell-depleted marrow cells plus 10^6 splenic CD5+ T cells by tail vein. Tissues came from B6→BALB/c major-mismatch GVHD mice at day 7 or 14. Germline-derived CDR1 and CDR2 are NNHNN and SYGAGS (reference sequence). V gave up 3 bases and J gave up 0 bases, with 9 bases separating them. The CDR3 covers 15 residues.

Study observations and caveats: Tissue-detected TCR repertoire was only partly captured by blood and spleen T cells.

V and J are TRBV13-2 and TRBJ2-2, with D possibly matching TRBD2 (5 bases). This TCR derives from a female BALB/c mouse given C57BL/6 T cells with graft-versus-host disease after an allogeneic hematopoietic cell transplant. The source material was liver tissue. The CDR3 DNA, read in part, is TGTGCCAGCGGTGGGAGGACTCCAAACACCGGGCAGCTCTAC. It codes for CASGGRTPNTGQLY. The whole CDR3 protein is CASGGRTPNTGQLYF.